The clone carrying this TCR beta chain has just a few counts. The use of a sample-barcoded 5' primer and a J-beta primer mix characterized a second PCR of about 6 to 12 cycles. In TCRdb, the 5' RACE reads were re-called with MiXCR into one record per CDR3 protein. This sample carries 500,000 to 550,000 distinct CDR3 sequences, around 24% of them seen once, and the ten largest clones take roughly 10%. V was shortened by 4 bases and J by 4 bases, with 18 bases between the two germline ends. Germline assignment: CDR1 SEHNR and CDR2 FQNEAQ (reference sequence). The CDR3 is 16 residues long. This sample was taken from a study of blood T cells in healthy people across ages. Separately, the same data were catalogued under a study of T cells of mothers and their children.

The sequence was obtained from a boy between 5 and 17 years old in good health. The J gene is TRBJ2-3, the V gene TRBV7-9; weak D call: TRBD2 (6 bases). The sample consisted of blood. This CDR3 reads CASSSSLSGQADTQYF. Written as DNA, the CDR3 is TGTGCCAGCAGCTCTTCCCTCAGCGGGCAAGCAGATACGCAGTATTTT.